This is a list of T cell receptor beta chains from one sample in a study of blood T cells in healthy people across ages. Each CDR3 protein gets one entry after TCRdb re-called the 5' RACE reads with MiXCR. The data contain 800,000 or so distinct CDR3 sequences, about 42% of them singletons. Sequencing input: blood. Source of these receptors: an elderly man in good health. Both conserved end residues are part of each CDR3. Fields, in order: J gene, V gene, clone size, D gene, CDR3 DNA, CDR3 protein. A D gene is named only where the DNA matches it firmly. The size entry is marked missing in some rows and otherwise reads once, few, many or a size class.

j_gene: TRBJ2-3; v_gene: TRBV29-1; abundance: NA; d_gene: TRBD1; CDR3nt: TGCAGCGCATCACCGGGACAGGGGGCTGAGTGGCGCACAGATACGCAGTATTTT; CDR3aa: CSASPGQGAEWRTDTQYF
j_gene: TRBJ2-3; v_gene: TRBV10-1; abundance: once; d_gene: NA; CDR3nt: TGCGCCAGCAGTGAGCCGGGGGGCCCCTCGGATACGCAGTATTTT; CDR3aa: CASSEPGGPSDTQYF
j_gene: TRBJ1-6; v_gene: TRBV27; abundance: NA; d_gene: NA; CDR3nt: TGTGCCAGCATGGACCGCCGGAATTCACCCCTCCACTTT; CDR3aa: CASMDRRNSPLHF
j_gene: TRBJ2-7; v_gene: TRBV6-6; abundance: NA; d_gene: NA; CDR3nt: TGTGCCAGCAGCTTCGCCGGTCGCAACGAGCAGTACTTC; CDR3aa: CASSFAGRNEQYF
j_gene: TRBJ1-6; v_gene: TRBV30; abundance: few; d_gene: NA; CDR3nt: TGTGCCTGGAGTGTTGTTAGACTTACTAATTCACCCCTCCACTTT; CDR3aa: CAWSVVRLTNSPLHF
j_gene: TRBJ2-7; v_gene: TRBV24-1; abundance: NA; d_gene: TRBD2; CDR3nt: TGTGCCACCAGTGATCCTAGCGGGAGCTACGAGCAGTACTTC; CDR3aa: CATSDPSGSYEQYF
j_gene: TRBJ2-7; v_gene: TRBV27; abundance: few; d_gene: NA; CDR3nt: TGTGCCAGCAGTCCCTCGAGTTGGGTCTACGAGCAGTACTTC; CDR3aa: CASSPSSWVYEQYF
j_gene: TRBJ2-7; v_gene: TRBV20-1; abundance: few; d_gene: NA; CDR3nt: TGCAGTGCTAGAGATCCGCGTGCGCCCTACGAGCAGTACTTC; CDR3aa: CSARDPRAPYEQYF
j_gene: TRBJ2-3; v_gene: TRBV20-1; abundance: NA; d_gene: NA; CDR3nt: TGCAGTGCAAGGATAGGCACAGATACGCAGTATTTT; CDR3aa: CSARIGTDTQYF
j_gene: TRBJ2-7; v_gene: TRBV15; abundance: many; d_gene: TRBD1; CDR3nt: TGTGCCACCAGCAGAGGTGACAGGGGGATTACTGACGAGCAGTACTTC; CDR3aa: CATSRGDRGITDEQYF
j_gene: TRBJ2-7; v_gene: TRBV7-9; abundance: NA; d_gene: TRBD1; CDR3nt: TGTGCCAGCAGCTTAGTATCCGGGACAGGGGTCGGCGAGCAGTACTTC; CDR3aa: CASSLVSGTGVGEQYF
j_gene: TRBJ2-7; v_gene: TRBV7-9; abundance: NA; d_gene: NA; CDR3nt: TGTGCCAGCAGCTCCCAGCAGGCGGGGTACGAGCAGTACTTC; CDR3aa: CASSSQQAGYEQYF
j_gene: TRBJ2-1; v_gene: TRBV7-2; abundance: NA; d_gene: TRBD2; CDR3nt: TGTGCCAGCAGCGTTACTAGCGGGGTCTCCTACAATGAGCAGTTCTTC; CDR3aa: CASSVTSGVSYNEQFF
j_gene: TRBJ2-1; v_gene: TRBV13; abundance: NA; d_gene: NA; CDR3nt: TGTGCCAGCAGCGGTCTCAGAGAGCAGATAAGCTCCTACAATGAGCAGTTCTTC; CDR3aa: CASSGLREQISSYNEQFF
j_gene: TRBJ2-3; v_gene: TRBV20-1; abundance: few; d_gene: TRBD2; CDR3nt: TGCAGTGCCTCCCCGACTAGCGGGATTGCAGATACGCAGTATTTT; CDR3aa: CSASPTSGIADTQYF
j_gene: TRBJ2-7; v_gene: TRBV6-5; abundance: few; d_gene: TRBD2; CDR3nt: TGTGCCAGCAGTTACACCCGGGGTAGCGGGACTTATTCCTACGAGCAGTACTTC; CDR3aa: CASSYTRGSGTYSYEQYF
j_gene: TRBJ2-1; v_gene: TRBV5-1; abundance: few; d_gene: NA; CDR3nt: TGCGCCAGCAGCTGGGGGGTCGCGAATGAGCAGTTCTTC; CDR3aa: CASSWGVANEQFF
j_gene: TRBJ2-7; v_gene: TRBV28; abundance: NA; d_gene: NA; CDR3nt: TGTGCCAGCAGACCCGGGGTCTCCTACGAGCAGTACTTC; CDR3aa: CASRPGVSYEQYF
j_gene: TRBJ2-2; v_gene: TRBV7-2; abundance: NA; d_gene: NA; CDR3nt: TGTGCCAGCAGCTTAGCGTCGACGGGCTCGAACACCGGGGAGCTGTTTTTT; CDR3aa: CASSLASTGSNTGELFF
j_gene: TRBJ2-3; v_gene: TRBV20-1; abundance: NA; d_gene: NA; CDR3nt: TGCAGTGCTAGGCCCCCCATGGCGGGGGCTATCTTCACAGATACGCAGTATTTT; CDR3aa: CSARPPMAGAIFTDTQYF
j_gene: TRBJ1-5; v_gene: TRBV6-5; abundance: NA; d_gene: NA; CDR3nt: TGTGCCAGCAGTCCCCAGGTCGGCAATCAGCCCCAGCATTTT; CDR3aa: CASSPQVGNQPQHF
j_gene: TRBJ2-1; v_gene: TRBV9; abundance: NA; d_gene: TRBD2; CDR3nt: TGTGCCAGCAGCGTAGGAAGCGGGGGGGACTACAATGAGCAGTTCTTC; CDR3aa: CASSVGSGGDYNEQFF
j_gene: TRBJ2-1; v_gene: TRBV6-2/TRBV6-3; abundance: few; d_gene: NA; CDR3nt: TGTGCCAGCAGTTACAGCCCCTGGGGGAGAAACTACAATGAGCAGTTCTTC; CDR3aa: CASSYSPWGRNYNEQFF
j_gene: TRBJ1-2; v_gene: TRBV18; abundance: NA; d_gene: TRBD1; CDR3nt: TGTGCCAGCTCACCGGATTGGGACAGTTCGTCATTGGGCTACACCTTC; CDR3aa: CASSPDWDSSSLGYTF
j_gene: TRBJ2-7; v_gene: TRBV20-1; abundance: NA; d_gene: TRBD2; CDR3nt: TGCAGTGCTAGAGATCAAGCGGGAAACGAGCAGTACTTC; CDR3aa: CSARDQAGNEQYF
j_gene: TRBJ2-7; v_gene: TRBV9; abundance: few; d_gene: NA; CDR3nt: TGTGCCAGCAGCGAAGATCAGGGTTCATACTACGAGCAGTACTTC; CDR3aa: CASSEDQGSYYEQYF
j_gene: TRBJ2-5; v_gene: TRBV28; abundance: NA; d_gene: TRBD1; CDR3nt: TGTGCCAGCAGATCCGGGACAGGTAATGAGCAGTACTTC; CDR3aa: CASRSGTGNEQYF
j_gene: TRBJ2-3; v_gene: TRBV11-2; abundance: NA; d_gene: NA; CDR3nt: TGTGCCAGCAGCTTACAGATTGGACAGCGCAATTTCAGCACAGATACGCAGTATTTT; CDR3aa: CASSLQIGQRNFSTDTQYF
j_gene: TRBJ2-5; v_gene: TRBV6-2/TRBV6-3; abundance: few; d_gene: TRBD2; CDR3nt: TGTGCCAGCAGTTACGGACAAGGACTAGCGTTTGAGACCCAGTACTTC; CDR3aa: CASSYGQGLAFETQYF
j_gene: TRBJ2-1; v_gene: TRBV7-3; abundance: NA; d_gene: NA; CDR3nt: TGTGCCGGCGTCCCTCTGGCGGCCTCCTACAATGAGCAGTTCTTC; CDR3aa: CAGVPLAASYNEQFF
j_gene: TRBJ2-1; v_gene: TRBV20-1; abundance: NA; d_gene: TRBD2; CDR3nt: TGCAGTGCTCCTAGGGACTATGGAAGTCGTGAGCAGTTCTTC; CDR3aa: CSAPRDYGSREQFF
j_gene: TRBJ1-4; v_gene: TRBV20-1; abundance: NA; d_gene: NA; CDR3nt: TGCAATGCTCGAAGAACTAATGAAAAACTGTTTTTT; CDR3aa: CNARRTNEKLFF
j_gene: TRBJ2-1; v_gene: TRBV12-3/TRBV12-4; abundance: once; d_gene: NA; CDR3nt: TGTGCCAGCAGTGGGGGGCGGGAGCCCTACAATGAGCAGTTCTTC; CDR3aa: CASSGGREPYNEQFF
j_gene: TRBJ2-7; v_gene: TRBV7-3; abundance: NA; d_gene: NA; CDR3nt: TGTGCCAGCAGCCCGCTGACTTCCTCCTACAATGAGCAGTACTTC; CDR3aa: CASSPLTSSYNEQYF
j_gene: TRBJ1-2; v_gene: TRBV7-9; abundance: NA; d_gene: NA; CDR3nt: TGTGCCAGCAGCTTAAGAGCAGCTGACTATGGCTACACCTTC; CDR3aa: CASSLRAADYGYTF
j_gene: TRBJ2-5; v_gene: TRBV5-1; abundance: few; d_gene: NA; CDR3nt: TGCGCCAGCAGCTTGGGCTCCGGAGCGTGGGAGACCCAGTACTTC; CDR3aa: CASSLGSGAWETQYF
j_gene: TRBJ2-4; v_gene: TRBV20-1; abundance: NA; d_gene: TRBD1; CDR3nt: TGCAGTGCTCACCCGTGGGGTCGAGACAGGGATTGTGAGCAGTACTTC; CDR3aa: CSAHPWGRDRDCEQYF
j_gene: TRBJ1-1; v_gene: TRBV12-3/TRBV12-4; abundance: NA; d_gene: NA; CDR3nt: TGTGCCAGCAGTTTAAGGGGGTTCACCACTGAAGCTTTCTTT; CDR3aa: CASSLRGFTTEAFF
j_gene: TRBJ1-4; v_gene: TRBV5-1; abundance: NA; d_gene: TRBD1; CDR3nt: TGCGCCAGCAGCTTGAACCACCGGACAGGGGAAAAACTGTTTTTT; CDR3aa: CASSLNHRTGEKLFF
j_gene: TRBJ2-5; v_gene: TRBV18; abundance: NA; d_gene: NA; CDR3nt: TGTGCCAGCTCACCACCGGTATCAGGCGGGTTGGGCAATGAGCAGTACTTC; CDR3aa: CASSPPVSGGLGNEQYF
j_gene: TRBJ2-7; v_gene: TRBV18; abundance: NA; d_gene: TRBD1; CDR3nt: TGTGCCAGCTCACCAAGGACAGGGGTTAGCTCCTACGAGCAGTACTTC; CDR3aa: CASSPRTGVSSYEQYF
j_gene: TRBJ2-7; v_gene: TRBV7-9; abundance: NA; d_gene: NA; CDR3nt: TGTTCCAGCAGCTACGCCTCCTACGAGCAGTACTTC; CDR3aa: CSSSYASYEQYF
j_gene: TRBJ2-7; v_gene: TRBV7-2; abundance: NA; d_gene: TRBD2; CDR3nt: TGTGCCAGCAGCCCCACAGCGGGAGTCAACGAGCAGTACTTC; CDR3aa: CASSPTAGVNEQYF
j_gene: TRBJ1-2; v_gene: TRBV6-5; abundance: NA; d_gene: NA; CDR3nt: TGTGCCAGCAGTTACTCGAAGACAGGAGGGAGTTATGGCTACACCTTC; CDR3aa: CASSYSKTGGSYGYTF
j_gene: TRBJ1-2; v_gene: TRBV29-1; abundance: NA; d_gene: NA; CDR3nt: TGCAGCGTTGCAGATGGCTACACCTTC; CDR3aa: CSVADGYTF
j_gene: TRBJ1-2; v_gene: TRBV29-1; abundance: NA; d_gene: TRBD1; CDR3nt: TGCAGCGTTGACTGGACAGGGAATGACTATGGCTACACCTTC; CDR3aa: CSVDWTGNDYGYTF
j_gene: TRBJ2-5; v_gene: TRBV4-3; abundance: NA; d_gene: NA; CDR3nt: TGCGCCAGCAGCCAAGGATTTGCGGGCGTCGAGACCCAGTACTTC; CDR3aa: CASSQGFAGVETQYF
j_gene: TRBJ1-4; v_gene: TRBV12-3/TRBV12-4; abundance: NA; d_gene: NA; CDR3nt: TGTGCCAGCAGTACGACGGACGCAACTAATGAAAAACTGTTTTTT; CDR3aa: CASSTTDATNEKLFF
j_gene: TRBJ1-5; v_gene: TRBV2; abundance: once; d_gene: NA; CDR3nt: TGTGCCAGCAAGAGGCTTAATCAGCCCCAGCATTTT; CDR3aa: CASKRLNQPQHF
j_gene: TRBJ2-7; v_gene: TRBV2; abundance: NA; d_gene: TRBD1; CDR3nt: TGTGCCAGCGAGACAGGGGTCAATGAGCAGTACTTC; CDR3aa: CASETGVNEQYF
j_gene: TRBJ2-1; v_gene: TRBV7-9; abundance: once; d_gene: NA; CDR3nt: TGTGCCAGCAGCCACCCCGGGTCCGGGGATATCAACAATGAGCAGTTCTTC; CDR3aa: CASSHPGSGDINNEQFF
j_gene: TRBJ2-7; v_gene: TRBV10-3; abundance: few; d_gene: TRBD2; CDR3nt: TGTGCCATCGCTAGCGGGATATCCGAGCAGTACTTC; CDR3aa: CAIASGISEQYF
j_gene: TRBJ2-5; v_gene: TRBV7-3; abundance: once; d_gene: NA; CDR3nt: TGTGCCAGCAGCTTAGGGGCTAAACATGAGCAGTACTTC; CDR3aa: CASSLGAKHEQYF
j_gene: TRBJ2-7; v_gene: TRBV7-3; abundance: once; d_gene: NA; CDR3nt: TGTGCCAGCAGCCCCGAGACGCGTACAGTATCGGAGCAGTACTTC; CDR3aa: CASSPETRTVSEQYF
j_gene: TRBJ2-3; v_gene: TRBV7-2; abundance: many; d_gene: TRBD1; CDR3nt: TGTGCCAGCGCGCCGGGACAGATCACAGATACGCAGTATTTT; CDR3aa: CASAPGQITDTQYF